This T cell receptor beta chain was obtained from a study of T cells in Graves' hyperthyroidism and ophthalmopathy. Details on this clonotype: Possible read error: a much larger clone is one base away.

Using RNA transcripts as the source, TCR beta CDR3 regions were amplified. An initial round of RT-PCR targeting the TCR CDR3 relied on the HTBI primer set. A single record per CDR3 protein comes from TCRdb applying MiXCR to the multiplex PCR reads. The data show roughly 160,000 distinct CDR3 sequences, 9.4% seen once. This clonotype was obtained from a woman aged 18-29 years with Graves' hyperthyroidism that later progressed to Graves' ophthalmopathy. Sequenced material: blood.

CDR3 DNA: TGTGCCAGCAGTCGAGGGACTAGCGGGAGAGATAGTGAGCAGTTCTTC. Encoded protein: CASSRGTSGRDSEQFF. The chain uses TRBV12-3 or TRBV12-4 and TRBJ2-1; TRBD2 agrees at 14 bases. CDR3 length: 16 amino acids. V was clipped by 5 bases and J by 9 bases; unmatched bases: 9.